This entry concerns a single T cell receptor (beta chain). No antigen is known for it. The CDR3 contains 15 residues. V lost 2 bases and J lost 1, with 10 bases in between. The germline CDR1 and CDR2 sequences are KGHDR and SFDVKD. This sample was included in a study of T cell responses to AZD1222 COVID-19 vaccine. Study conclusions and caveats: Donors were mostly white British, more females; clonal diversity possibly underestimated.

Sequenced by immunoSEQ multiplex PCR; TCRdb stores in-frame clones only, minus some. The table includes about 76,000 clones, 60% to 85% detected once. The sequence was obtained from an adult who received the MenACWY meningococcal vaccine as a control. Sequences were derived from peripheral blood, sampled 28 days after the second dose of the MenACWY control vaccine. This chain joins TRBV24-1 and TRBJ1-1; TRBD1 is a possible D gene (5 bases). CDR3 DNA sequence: TGTGCCACCAGTGATTCGACGACAGCGAACACTGAAGCTTTCTTT. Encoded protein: CATSDSTTANTEAFF.